These 12 T cell receptor beta chains were all obtained from the same sample, sequenced in a study of post-analysis software for immune sequencing data. Notes on the study in general: Five or six TRBV segments were more frequent in patients than controls; TRBV5-6, TRBV5-1 and TRBV20-1 belonged to this group.

TCR beta cDNA libraries included unique molecular identifiers. TCRdb analysed the PCR reads with MiXCR anew, one entry per CDR3 protein. The sample shows 170,000 or so distinct CDR3 sequences, 30% of them seen only once. These TCRs are of unknown antigen specificity. The material sequenced was blood. The receptors shown here come from a girl aged 5-17 years with multiple sclerosis.

This clonotype was detected a few times. The chain carries TRBV3-1 and TRBJ1-1; D is ambiguous. In germline, CDR1 is LGHDT, CDR2 YNNKEL (reference sequence). Trimming removed 3 bases from V and 2 bases from J, with 13 bases in between. The CDR3 runs to 15 residues. CDR3 residues: CASSQRVSPNTEAFF. In nucleotides, the CDR3 is TGTGCCAGCAGCCAGAGGGTGAGCCCCAACACTGAAGCTTTCTTT.

This clonotype was counted at least ten times. This chain connects TRBV4-2 to TRBJ2-1, with D unresolved. The CDR3 has 11 amino acids. CDR1 is LGHNA, CDR2 YNFKEQ, per germline. Trimming took off 6 bases at V and 5 bases at J, with 5 bases between the two ends. CDR3 DNA sequence: TGTGCCAGCAGAAGGAACAATGAGCAGTTCTTC. Translating gives CASRRNNEQFF.

This clonotype was recorded at least ten times. V and J are TRBV29-1 and TRBJ1-2; 9 nucleotides line up with TRBD1. The CDR3 sequence is 15 residues long. Germline V gene sequence: CDR1 SQVTM, CDR2 ANQGSEA. The ends lost 3 bases at V and 2 bases at J; junction bases unmatched: 7. CDR3 sequence reads: CSVEVGQGWNYGYTF. As DNA, the CDR3 is TGCAGCGTTGAGGTGGGACAGGGATGGAACTATGGCTACACCTTC.

With regard to this clonotype: Given a much more abundant clone one base away, this may be a read error. The rearrangement links TRBV10-3 to TRBJ1-2; no reliable D call. The CDR3 totals 14 residues. V was shortened by 0 bases and J by 5 bases, with 10 bases between the two germline ends. The germline CDR1 and CDR2 sequences are ENHRY and SYGVKD. In DNA, the CDR3 is TGTGCCATCAGTGAGTCGGCCCGGGAATATGGCTACACCTTC. It yields the protein CAISESAREYGYTF.

The sample holds many counts of this clonotype. The chain employs TRBV5-1 and TRBJ2-7, with 8 positions matching TRBD2. The CDR3 covers 15 residues. Germline V lookup: CDR1 SGHRS, CDR2 YFSETQ. J lost 4 bases, V lost 4 bases, and 10 bases had no gene match. The CDR3 protein is CASSDPSGGNYEQYF. The CDR3 DNA reads TGCGCCAGCAGCGACCCCTCGGGGGGGAATTACGAGCAGTACTTC.

This clonotype was recorded many times. This sequence joins TRBV5-1 and TRBJ2-3; tentatively, D is TRBD2 (5 bases). Germline V gene sequence: CDR1 SGHRS, CDR2 YFSETQ. CDR3 length: 13 residues. V lost 4 bases and J lost 5, with 11 bases in between. CDR3 sequence reads: CASSRDQGDTQYF. CDR3 DNA: TGCGCCAGCAGCCGGGATCAAGGAGATACGCAGTATTTT.

The V gene is TRBV5-1, the J gene TRBJ1-1; 7 nucleotides line up with TRBD1. J was trimmed by 1 base and V by 2 bases; bases with no gene match: 5. The CDR3 covers 15 residues. The germline CDR1 and CDR2 sequences are SGHRS and YFSETQ. The CDR3 sequence: CASSLSGTANTEAFF. CDR3 in DNA: TGCGCCAGCAGCTTAAGTGGGACAGCGAACACTGAAGCTTTCTTT.

With respect to this clonotype: The junction and the germline gene differ at one end; a read error may be behind it. The chain joins TRBV4-1 to TRBJ2-5, with D perhaps matching TRBD2 (6 bases). Germline V lookup: CDR1 MGHRA, CDR2 YSYEKL. This CDR3 region has 14 residues. CDR3 coding DNA: TGCGCCAGCAACCAAGCAGGGAGCGGGGAGACCCAGTACTTC. Its protein product is CASNQAGSGETQYF.

The chain carries TRBV27 and TRBJ2-1, with a tentative D call TRBD2 (6 bases). The CDR3 sequence is 13 residues long. Germline V gene data show CDR1 as MNHEY and CDR2 as SMNVEV (reference sequence). V shed 7 bases and J shed 6 bases, with 13 bases lying between them. The DNA of the CDR3 is TGTGCCAGCATGAGAACGGGGGTCAATGAGCAGTTCTTC. This translates into CASMRTGVNEQFF.

This clonotype was detected many times. The chain joins TRBV7-2 to TRBJ2-1; 8 bases are a match to TRBD1. The germline V gene encodes CDR1 SGHTA and CDR2 FQGNSA. The junction had 9 bases not matched to a gene; V was cut back by 4 bases and J by 7 bases. CDR3 length: 15 amino acids. The CDR3 reads CASSSWDRLSNEQFF. Written as DNA, the CDR3 is TGTGCCAGCAGCTCTTGGGACAGGTTATCAAATGAGCAGTTCTTC.

A note on this clonotype: A read error is possible here, since a much larger clone lies one base away. The rearrangement uses TRBV4-1 and TRBJ2-7; TRBD2 aligns across 14 bases. CDR3 length: 19 residues. V lost 2 bases, J lost 5 bases, and 14 bases stayed unmatched. Germline values: CDR1 MGHRA, CDR2 YSYEKL. The CDR3 protein is CASSQLGTGTSGRGDEQYF. The CDR3 nucleotides are TGCGCCAGCAGCCAACTAGGAACCGGGACTAGCGGGAGAGGGGACGAGCAGTACTTC.

As regards this clonotype: A much larger clone lies one base from this, so it may be a read error. The chain combines TRBV29-1 with TRBJ1-6; TRBD1 matches at 10 bases. CDR3 length: 13 amino acids. Germline V gives CDR1 SQVTM, CDR2 ANQGSEA. This CDR3 reads CSVTGDRGSPPHF. The CDR3 nucleotides read TGCAGCGTTACCGGGGACAGGGGCTCACCCCCCCACTTT.